This record looks at one T cell receptor (beta chain) sequence and its context. Only in-frame clones appear in the TCRdb table, and some are missing; sequencing was by immunoSEQ multiplex PCR. The sample carries hundreds of thousands of clones, 75% to 90% recorded once. The entry originates in a study of blood T cell repertoires in COVID-19. V was trimmed by 3 bases and J by 3 bases, leaving 9 bases between them. The CDR3 is 13 residues long. Germline loops: CDR1 ENHRY, CDR2 SYGVKD. V is TRBV10-3 and J is TRBJ2-7; TRBD2 is a possible D gene (5 bases). The sequenced sample was peripheral blood. This clonotype originated in a human donor in a cohort sampled during active COVID-19. CDR3 residues: CAISEREGYEQYF. The CDR3 nucleotides read TGTGCCATCAGTGAACGGGAAGGCTACGAGCAGTACTTC.